Listed below are T cell receptor beta chains from one sample, sequenced in a study of tumor-infiltrating lymphocytes in primary liver carcinoma. One entry per CDR3 protein results from TCRdb running MiXCR on the multiplex PCR reads. In the table there are about 320,000 distinct CDR3 sequences, roughly three fifths of which are singletons. The sample consisted of peripheral blood. The receptor source for this set is a woman between 25 and 40 years old with primary liver carcinoma and hepatitis B virus infection. CDR3s leave out the opening cysteine and the closing phenylalanine or tryptophan. The order of the fields is V gene, CDR3 protein.

V: TRBV7-9
CDR3: ASSSAGAARETQY

V: TRBV11-2
CDR3: ASSFRTGWDTRELF

V: TRBV4-3
CDR3: ASSQGPNTGELF

V: TRBV6-2/TRBV6-3
CDR3: ASRQGETRQPQH

V: TRBV12-3/TRBV12-4
CDR3: ASSFASAQY

V: TRBV29-1
CDR3: IVESPASYEEY

V: TRBV5-4
CDR3: ASSFGSGKNTQY

V: TRBV10-2
CDR3: ASSDAGGPTGGLF

V: TRBV29-1
CDR3: SVYRDMETQY

V: TRBV11-3
CDR3: PSSLLASNYGYS